The 13 T cell receptor beta chains in this list originate from one sample, sequenced in a study of cytomegalovirus exposure and HLA in healthy donors. The study ran its PCR with 60 Vbeta and 13 Jbeta primers. Here immunoSEQ multiplex PCR was the method, and the copy in TCRdb shows in-frame clones only, minus some. The data contain 110,000 to 150,000 clones, about 70% of them singletons. Sequenced: PBMCs. These receptors came from a woman aged 55 to 70 in good health and CMV-seropositive.

The rearrangement links TRBV30 to TRBJ2-3; a possible D gene is TRBD1 (8 bases). There are 12 residues in the CDR3. V was cut by 5 bases and J by 6 bases, with 12 bases left in between. Germline-derived CDR1 and CDR2 are GTSNPN and SVGIG (reference sequence). The CDR3 is CAWDRGGDTQYF. Written as DNA, the CDR3 is TGTGCCTGGGACAGGGGAGGGGATACGCAGTATTTT.

The V and J genes are TRBV7-2 and TRBJ2-5; 14 bases line up with TRBD2. The germline CDR1 and CDR2 sequences are SGHTA and FQGNSA. The CDR3 is 16 amino acids. The J segment lost 5 bases and the V segment lost 5 bases, leaving 7 bases of the junction unmatched. CDR3 in amino acids: CASSGAGLAGAETQYF. CDR3 in DNA: TGTGCCAGCAGCGGGGCGGGACTAGCGGGAGCGGAGACCCAGTACTTC.

V usage is TRBV5-4 and J usage is TRBJ1-2; 9 nucleotides agree with TRBD1. This CDR3 has 15 amino acids. V lost 4 bases and J lost 7; bases outside the gene matches: 11. Germline CDR1 and CDR2: SGHNT and YYREEE (reference sequence). DNA for the CDR3: TGTGCCAGCAGCCTAAGATCCGGGACAGGGTTTGGCTACACCTTC. Protein sequence: CASSLRSGTGFGYTF.

This clone came up a few times. The rearrangement uses TRBV7-9 and TRBJ1-2; D uncertain. This CDR3 has 14 residues. Trimming removed 5 bases from V and 7 bases from J, with 17 bases in between. The germline V gene has CDR1 SEHNR and CDR2 FQNEAQ (reference sequence). CDR3 DNA: TGTGCCAGCAGCCCTAAAAACAGTCTATCTGGCTACACCTTC. This translates into CASSPKNSLSGYTF.

The chain has TRBV6-5 and TRBJ2-2, with D hard to call. The length of the CDR3 is 14 residues. The V gene's germline CDR1 is MNHEY and CDR2 SVGAGI. Trimming cost V 0 bases and J 5 bases, with 7 bases left between them. CDR3 bases: TGTGCCAGCAGTTACTCGTGGAGTACCGGGGAGCTGTTTTTT. This gives the protein CASSYSWSTGELFF.

This clone has just a few counts. V usage is TRBV5-8 and J usage is TRBJ2-7; 7 nucleotides line up with TRBD2. The CDR3 sequence is 15 residues long. Germline loops: CDR1 SGHTS, CDR2 YDEGEE. The junction had 8 bases not matched to a gene; V was cut back by 0 bases and J by 5 bases. This chain's CDR3 is CASSLVGGSLNEQYF. In nucleotides, the CDR3 is TGTGCCAGCAGCTTGGTGGGCGGGAGCCTTAACGAGCAGTACTTC.

The J gene is TRBJ1-5, the V gene TRBV30; D gene uncertain. The V gene lost 0 bases and the J gene lost 5 bases, with 17 bases spanning the gap. The CDR3 loop spans 16 amino acids. Germline lookup yields CDR1 GTSNPN and CDR2 SVGIG (reference sequence). The CDR3 sequence is CAWSVRGRGSDQPQHF. The CDR3, as DNA: TGTGCCTGGAGTGTACGGGGAAGAGGGTCGGATCAGCCCCAGCATTTT. The complete variable domain, with remaining parts taken from reference TRBV30 and TRBJ1-5, reads SQTIHQWPATLVQPVGSPLSLECTVEGTSNPNLYWYRQAAGRGLQLLFYSVGIGQISSEVPQNLSASRPQDRQFILSSKKLLLSDSGFYLCAWSVRGRGSDQPQHFGDGTRLSIL.

The chain links TRBV18 to TRBJ1-5, with unresolved D. The CDR3 runs 14 residues. V lost 4 bases to trimming and J lost 3 bases, with 10 bases between them. The germline gives CDR1 KGHSH, CDR2 LQKENI. For the CDR3, the DNA is TGTGCCAGCTCACTGACTCCCCCCAATCAGCCCCAGCATTTT. This encodes CASSLTPPNQPQHF. Full variable domain (remainder filled in from reference TRBV18 and TRBJ1-5): NAGVMQNPRHLVRRRGQEARLRCSPMKGHSHVYWYRQLPEEGLKFMVYLQKENIIDESGMPKERFSAEFPKEGPSILRIQQVVRGDSAAYFCASSLTPPNQPQHFGDGTRLSIL.

The chain joins TRBV2 to TRBJ1-4, with D tentatively TRBD1 (6 bases). This CDR3 comprises 16 residues. V dropped 3 bases and J dropped 8 bases, with 19 bases sitting between them. The V gene's germline CDR1 is SNHLY and CDR2 FYNNEI. The CDR3 protein is CASSDPQQGFEEKLFF. Here the CDR3 DNA reads TGTGCCAGCAGTGACCCCCAACAGGGTTTTGAAGAAAAACTGTTTTTT. Filled out from reference TRBV2 and TRBJ1-4, the complete variable domain reads EPEVTQTPSHQVTQMGQEVILRCVPISNHLYFYWYRQILGQKVEFLVSFYNNEISEKSEIFDDQFSVERPDGSNFTLKIRSTKLEDSAMYFCASSDPQQGFEEKLFFGSGTQLSVL.

In its sample, this clone was seen a few times. This chain connects TRBV29-1 to TRBJ2-3; the match to TRBD2 covers 7 bases. CDR1 is SQVTM, CDR2 ANQGSEA, per germline. The CDR3 has 14 residues. V lost 7 bases and J lost 1; bases outside the gene matches: 8. The CDR3 loop is CSARTRRGTDTQYF. The DNA for the CDR3 is TGCAGCGCCCGGACTAGAAGGGGCACAGATACGCAGTATTTT.

This clone was picked up a small number of times. The genes are TRBV10-2 and TRBJ1-5; D gene ambiguous. Germline lookup yields CDR1 WSHSY and CDR2 SAAADI. The CDR3 loop spans 13 amino acids. With 2 bases removed from V and 7 bases from J, the gap between germline ends came to 9 bases. CDR3 in amino acids: CASSEGYSQPQHF. Written as DNA, the CDR3 is TGCGCCAGCAGTGAGGGGTACAGCCAGCCCCAGCATTTT.

This chain links TRBV18 with TRBJ2-5, with TRBD1 matching 7 bases. Trimming cost V 2 bases and J 5 bases; bases outside gene matches: 8. Germline V gene data show CDR1 as KGHSH and CDR2 as LQKENI. This CDR3 contains 15 residues. The CDR3 coding sequence is TGTGCCAGCTCACCAGGTGTCCCCAGGGGGGAGACCCAGTACTTC. This translates into CASSPGVPRGETQYF.

V usage is TRBV2 and J usage is TRBJ1-1, with 7 bases matching TRBD1. This CDR3 comprises 14 residues. Losses at the gene ends were 6 bases for V and 3 bases for J; bases not matched to a gene: 7. Germline V gene data show CDR1 as SNHLY and CDR2 as FYNNEI. The CDR3, as DNA: TGTGCCAGCAGGGGACAGACTCTGCACACTGAAGCTTTCTTT. It translates to CASRGQTLHTEAFF.